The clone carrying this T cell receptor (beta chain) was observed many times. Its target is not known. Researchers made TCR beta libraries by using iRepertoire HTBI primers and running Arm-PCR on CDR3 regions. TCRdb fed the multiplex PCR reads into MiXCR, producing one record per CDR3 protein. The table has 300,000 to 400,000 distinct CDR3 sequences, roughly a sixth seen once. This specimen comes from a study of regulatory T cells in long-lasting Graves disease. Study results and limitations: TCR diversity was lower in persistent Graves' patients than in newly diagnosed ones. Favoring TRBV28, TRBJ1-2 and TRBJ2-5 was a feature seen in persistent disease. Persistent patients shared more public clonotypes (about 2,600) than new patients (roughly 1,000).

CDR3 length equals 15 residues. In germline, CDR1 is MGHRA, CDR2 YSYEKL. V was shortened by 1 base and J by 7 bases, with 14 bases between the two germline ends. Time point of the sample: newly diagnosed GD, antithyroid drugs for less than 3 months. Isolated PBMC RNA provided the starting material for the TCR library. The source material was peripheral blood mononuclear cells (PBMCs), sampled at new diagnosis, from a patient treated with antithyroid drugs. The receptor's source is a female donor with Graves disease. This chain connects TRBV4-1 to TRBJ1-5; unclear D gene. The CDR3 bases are TGCGCCAGCAGCCAAGTCCTAGGTGTCAAGCAGCCCCAGCATTTT. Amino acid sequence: CASSQVLGVKQPQHF.